What follows are 7 T cell receptor beta chains derived from one specimen sequenced in a study of CD8 T cells in ankylosing spondylitis. Each CDR3 protein is one row after TCRdb ran MiXCR on the 5' RACE reads. The table lists hundreds of thousands of distinct CDR3 sequences, less than 9.5% of them singletons. The sequenced sample was blood, either unsorted or a sorted T cell fraction (not recorded which). The receptors come from a female donor with ankylosing spondylitis or in good health (not recorded which).

This clonotype was counted at least ten times. V and J are TRBV11-2 and TRBJ1-1; 9 bases fit TRBD1. CDR3 length: 14 amino acids. Trimming took 3 bases from V and 7 from J; bases not matched to a gene: 6. In germline, CDR1 is SGHAT, CDR2 FQNNGV. CDR3 amino acids: CASSLGQGKREAFF. The CDR3 DNA follows: TGTGCCAGCAGCTTGGGACAGGGAAAACGTGAAGCTTTCTTT.

There are many counts of this clonotype. This rearrangement joins TRBV10-3 to TRBJ2-5, with D perhaps given as TRBD1 or TRBD2 (5 bases each). This CDR3 spans 13 amino acids. V was pared by 4 bases and J by 1 base, with 7 bases between. Germline assignment: CDR1 ENHRY and CDR2 SYGVKD. The CDR3: CAISAGAQETQYF. The DNA of the CDR3 is TGTGCCATCAGTGCCGGGGCCCAAGAGACCCAGTACTTC.

To note about this clonotype: This could be a read error, since a much larger clone is one nucleotide away. This chain joins TRBV10-3 and TRBJ2-7, with D uncertain. The germline V and J ends were trimmed by 8 bases and 1 base, with 6 bases remaining between them. The CDR3 totals 11 residues. The germline CDR1 and CDR2 sequences are ENHRY and SYGVKD. The CDR3 region has the DNA TGTGCCATCTCCGCTTCCTACGAGCAGTACTTC. It encodes CAISASYEQYF.

This clonotype was seen at least ten times. The V gene is TRBV10-3, the J gene TRBJ2-1; 10 bases map to TRBD2. The CDR3 extends over 14 amino acids. The V and J ends lost 6 bases and 6 bases, in that order; junction bases with no gene match: 5. CDR1 is ENHRY and CDR2 is SYGVKD in the germline V gene. For the CDR3, the DNA is TGTGCCATCAGGGTAGCGGGAGGAAGCAATGAGCAGTTCTTC. Translated, it gives CAIRVAGGSNEQFF.

This clonotype was recorded at least ten times. The gene calls are TRBV20-1 and TRBJ1-1; no clear D gene. V lost 5 bases, J lost 9 bases, and 10 bases lay in between. Looked up from germline, CDR1 is DFQATT and CDR2 is SNEGSKA (reference sequence). The CDR3 is 10 amino acids. The CDR3 sequence: CSAPGFKAFF. The CDR3 DNA sequence: TGCAGTGCTCCCGGGTTTAAAGCTTTCTTT.

This clonotype was detected ten times or more. The chain has TRBV28 and TRBJ2-7; no clear D. Germline CDR1 and CDR2: MDHEN and SYDVKM. The CDR3 has 12 amino acids. Between the trimmed V and J ends, which lost 4 bases and 4 bases, there was a span of 8 bases. This CDR3 is CASSSPWYEQYF. The CDR3, as DNA: TGTGCCAGCAGTTCCCCATGGTACGAGCAGTACTTC.

This clonotype came up many times. The chain carries TRBV7-2 and TRBJ2-1; no firm D call. Between the trimmed V and J ends, which lost 2 bases and 1 base, there was a span of 9 bases. CDR1 SGHTA and CDR2 FQGNSA come from the germline V gene. The CDR3 consists of 15 residues. The CDR3 loop is CASSLKAPSYNEQFF. CDR3 sequence (DNA): TGTGCCAGCAGCTTAAAAGCGCCTTCCTACAATGAGCAGTTCTTC.